These 19 T cell receptor beta chains were all obtained from the same sample, sequenced in a study of blood T cell repertoires in COVID-19. The protocol was immunoSEQ multiplex PCR, while the TCRdb copy is restricted to in-frame clones and leaves out a portion. The sample has 220,000 or so clones, around four fifths seen once. The sequenced material came from peripheral blood. Receptor source: a woman at least 80 years old with acute or convalescent COVID-19.

J is TRBJ1-1 and V is TRBV5-4, with 11 bases that match TRBD1. Germline CDR1 and CDR2: SGHNT and YYREEE (reference sequence). This CDR3 is built from 16 residues. The ends lost 4 bases at V and 5 bases at J; junction bases unmatched: 10. In DNA, the CDR3 is TGTGCCAGCAGCCCAGGGGCGGACAGGGGGCTAACTGAAGCTTTCTTT. Its protein product is CASSPGADRGLTEAFF. Full variable domain (missing parts from reference TRBV5-4 and TRBJ1-1): ETGVTQSPTHLIKTRGQQVTLRCSSQSGHNTVSWYQQALGQGPQFIFQYYREEENGRGNFPPRFSGLQFPNYSSELNVNALELDDSALYLCASSPGADRGLTEAFFGQGTRLTVV.

This chain uses TRBV18 with TRBJ2-1, with 11 bases matching TRBD2. The CDR3 contains 17 residues. J was trimmed by 0 bases and V by 2 bases; bases with no gene match: 3. The germline V gene encodes CDR1 KGHSH and CDR2 LQKENI. The CDR3 sequence: CASSPFGTSGSYNEQFF. CDR3 DNA: TGTGCCAGCTCACCATTCGGGACTAGCGGCTCCTACAATGAGCAGTTCTTC. Supplemented by reference TRBV18 and TRBJ2-1, the full variable domain reads NAGVMQNPRHLVRRRGQEARLRCSPMKGHSHVYWYRQLPEEGLKFMVYLQKENIIDESGMPKERFSAEFPKEGPSILRIQQVVRGDSAAYFCASSPFGTSGSYNEQFFGPGTRLTVL.

In its sample, this clone was seen once. The chain has TRBV28 and TRBJ2-7; TRBD1 aligns across 8 bases. The V gene end was trimmed by 6 bases and the J gene end by 4 bases; junction bases not matched to a gene: 11. Germline loops: CDR1 MDHEN, CDR2 SYDVKM. This CDR3 has 15 residues. CDR3 protein: CASRDREIRGYEQYF. CDR3 coding DNA: TGTGCCAGCAGGGACAGGGAAATACGGGGGTACGAGCAGTACTTC.

V is TRBV7-3 and J is TRBJ2-5, with D perhaps TRBD2 (6 bases). CDR1 SGHTA and CDR2 FQGTGA come from the germline V gene. The ends were cut back, 6 bases at V and 3 bases at J, with 11 bases in the middle. This CDR3 spans 13 amino acids. The CDR3 DNA reads as TGTGCCAGCAGTCCGGTAGCGGAAGAGACCCAGTACTTC. As protein: CASSPVAEETQYF.

In DNA form, the CDR3 reads TGTGCCAGTATTGGGCACCACTCTGGGGCCAACGTCCTGACTTTC. Its translation is CASIGHHSGANVLTF. The rearrangement joins TRBV19 to TRBJ2-6; D is ambiguous. This CDR3 comprises 15 residues. Looked up from germline, CDR1 is LNHDA and CDR2 is SQIVND (reference sequence). Trimming left V 7 bases short and J 0 bases short, with 10 bases between.

The chain carries TRBV11-2 and TRBJ2-7, with 11 bases fitting TRBD1. This CDR3 has 15 residues. Germline CDR1 and CDR2: SGHAT and FQNNGV. V gave up 3 bases and J gave up 3 bases; unmatched junction bases: 4. The CDR3 coding sequence is TGTGCCAGCAGCTTCGGACAGGGGGCAATCTACGAGCAGTACTTC. Its translation: CASSFGQGAIYEQYF. The variable domain in full, with the rest retrieved from reference TRBV11-2 and TRBJ2-7, is EAGVAQSPRYKIIEKRQSVAFWCNPISGHATLYWYQQILGQGPKLLIQFQNNGVVDDSQLPKDRFSAERLKGVDSTLKIQPAKLEDSAVYLCASSFGQGAIYEQYFGPGTRLTVT.

The chain has TRBV29-1 and TRBJ1-2, with 7 bases lining up with TRBD1. The CDR3 runs 15 residues. Per germline, CDR1 SQVTM and CDR2 ANQGSEA. V was pared by 3 bases and J by 2 bases, with 9 bases of the junction left unmatched. CDR3 sequence: CSVDPTGRLNYGYTF. For the CDR3, the DNA is TGCAGCGTTGATCCGACAGGGAGGCTCAACTATGGCTACACCTTC.

The chain combines TRBV5-1 with TRBJ2-5; 8 bases are shared with TRBD2. The V gene end was trimmed by 0 bases and the J gene end by 5 bases; junction bases not matched to a gene: 6. CDR1 SGHRS and CDR2 YFSETQ come from the germline V gene. This CDR3 region has 15 residues. The CDR3 DNA is TGCGCCAGCAGCTTGGCCGGGAGGGGGGGCGAGACCCAGTACTTC. Protein: CASSLAGRGGETQYF.

Only a few counts were recorded for this clone. The chain carries TRBV27 and TRBJ1-1; D gene uncertain. V was cut by 5 bases and J by 0 bases, with 13 bases left in between. The CDR3 covers 15 residues. CDR1 MNHEY and CDR2 SMNVEV come from the germline V gene (reference sequence). The CDR3 region is CASSVDGGLNTEAFF. The CDR3 DNA sequence: TGTGCCAGCAGTGTTGACGGAGGACTGAACACTGAAGCTTTCTTT.

J is TRBJ2-5 and V is TRBV27; weak D call: TRBD2 (7 bases). Trimming cost V 4 bases and J 5 bases, with 14 bases left between them. Per germline, CDR1 MNHEY and CDR2 SMNVEV (reference sequence). The CDR3 has 14 amino acids. CDR3 sequence: CASSSWGGGETQYF. CDR3 DNA sequence: TGTGCCAGCAGTTCCTGGGGGGGCGGCGAGACCCAGTACTTC.

The chain has TRBV5-1 and TRBJ2-2, with 7 bases fitting TRBD2. J gave up 1 base and V 4 bases, and 10 bases lay outside the gene matches. This CDR3 region has 17 residues. The germline CDR1 and CDR2 sequences are SGHRS and YFSETQ. The CDR3 region is CASSHMSSGMNTGELFF. CDR3 coding DNA: TGCGCCAGCAGCCATATGTCGAGCGGGATGAACACCGGGGAGCTGTTTTTT.

The chain couples TRBV19 to TRBJ1-5, with 11 bases that match TRBD1. The V gene end was trimmed by 5 bases and the J gene end by 1 base; junction bases not matched to a gene: 1. Per the germline V gene, CDR1 is LNHDA and CDR2 is SQIVND (reference sequence). The CDR3 extends over 15 amino acids. CDR3 amino acids: CASSGQGASNQPQHF. The CDR3 DNA follows: TGTGCCAGTAGTGGACAGGGGGCAAGCAATCAGCCCCAGCATTTT.

The chain employs TRBV2 and TRBJ2-1, with D maybe TRBD2 (5 bases). V lost 7 bases, J lost 6 bases, and 16 bases lay in between. The CDR3 runs 14 residues. Germline CDR1 reads SNHLY; CDR2 reads FYNNEI. This CDR3 is CASIWLERVNEQFF. CDR3 DNA sequence: TGTGCCAGCATCTGGCTAGAGAGGGTCAATGAGCAGTTCTTC.

V usage is TRBV3-1 (or the pseudogene TRBV3-2) and J usage is TRBJ2-7, with D possibly matching TRBD1 (6 bases). The CDR3 is made up of 12 amino acids. The V end lost 6 bases, the J end lost 1 base, and 7 bases lay between the germline ends. Germline CDR1 LGHDT, CDR2 YNNKEL (reference sequence). The CDR3: CASRDRSYEQYF. CDR3 DNA sequence: TGTGCCAGCAGGGACAGATCCTACGAGCAGTACTTC.

The V call is TRBV28, the J call TRBJ2-1; maybe TRBD1 (6 bases). The CDR3 runs to 15 residues. CDR1 and CDR2 (germline): MDHEN, SYDVKM. Trimming shortened V by 1 base and J by 8 bases, and 15 bases separated the two germline ends. CDR3 in amino acids: CASSLSRGGGDEQFF. CDR3 coding DNA: TGTGCCAGCAGTTTATCTCGAGGTGGGGGCGATGAGCAGTTCTTC.

The J gene is TRBJ1-3, the V gene TRBV5-5; perhaps TRBD1 as D (6 bases). Between the trimmed V and J ends, which lost 4 bases and 4 bases, there was a span of 18 bases. CDR1 and CDR2 (germline): SGHKS, YYEKEE (reference sequence). The CDR3 sequence is 16 residues long. In DNA form, the CDR3 reads TGTGCCAGCAGCCCCCGGACAGTGGGCGCCGGAAACACCATATATTTT. It encodes CASSPRTVGAGNTIYF.

The chain links TRBV5-4 to TRBJ2-2; no definite D call. CDR3 length equals 13 residues. Germline V CDR1 and CDR2: SGHNT, YYREEE (reference sequence). Trimming cost V 6 bases and J 2 bases, with 8 bases left between them. CDR3 amino acids: CASTTKNTGELFF. CDR3 bases: TGTGCCAGCACCACTAAAAACACCGGGGAGCTGTTTTTT.

This chain connects TRBV7-6 to TRBJ2-6; TRBD2 might be the D (5 bases). This CDR3 is 16 amino acids long. CDR1 is SGHVS and CDR2 is FNYEAQ in the germline V gene. Trimming cost V 3 bases and J 0 bases, with 9 bases left between them. The CDR3: CASSFAGLSGANVLTF. In nucleotides, the CDR3 is TGTGCCAGCAGCTTTGCTGGACTCTCTGGGGCCAACGTCCTGACTTTC. The whole variable domain, remainder taken from reference TRBV7-6 and TRBJ2-6, is GAGVSQSPRYKVTKRGQDVALRCDPISGHVSLYWYRQALGQGPEFLTYFNYEAQQDKSGLPNDRFSAERPEGSISTLTIQRTEQRDSAMYRCASSFAGLSGANVLTFGAGSRLTVL.

This rearrangement joins TRBV4-1 to TRBJ1-5; the match to TRBD1 covers 8 bases. Trimming removed 3 bases from V and 3 bases from J; junction bases left unmatched: 4. Germline V gene lookup returns CDR1 MGHRA and CDR2 YSYEKL. This CDR3 has 15 amino acids. The CDR3 nucleotides are TGCGCCAGCAGCCACATGGACAGGGACAATCAGCCCCAGCATTTT. Translated: CASSHMDRDNQPQHF.